This is a list of T cell receptor beta chains from one sample in a study of cytomegalovirus exposure and HLA in healthy donors. TCRdb's copy holds only in-frame clones and misses some; the assay was immunoSEQ multiplex PCR. Of 150,000 to 200,000 clones detected, 60% to 85% appear once; the ten largest clones hold roughly 3.7%. Specimen: PBMCs. These receptors were obtained from a man aged 25 to 40 in good health and CMV-seropositive. CDR3s include the opening cysteine and the closing phenylalanine or tryptophan. Each record gives: V gene, CDR3 protein.

>TRBV5-1
CASSLQTGDMNTEAFF
>TRBV15
CATSIRGMNTQYF
>TRBV18
CASSPAAETQYF
>TRBV4-2
CASQESGRGFTIYF
>TRBV19
CASSGTDFTGELFF
>TRBV4-1
CASTNEGGGYTF
>TRBV5-6
CASSSLTSGGASTDTQYF
>TRBV10-3
CAISESTSGTDTQYF
>TRBV7-6
CASSGGTAFSNQPQHF
>TRBV19
CASSPDRGNNQPQHF
>TRBV5-6
CASSPGTNTYEQYF
>TRBV27
CASTLTGLSQPQHF
>TRBV27
CASSTGQSTTNEKLFF
>TRBV14
CASSRPPQGGDQPQHF
>TRBV5-1
CASTGGGNTGELFF
>TRBV10-3
CAISEVPRSSYNSPLHF
>TRBV9
CASSAGQGDSPLHF
>TRBV25-1
CASSEPKTRTGSSGELFF
>TRBV25-1
CASSGDRAGSSTDTQYF
>TRBV29-1
CSVAVGTGPEKLFF
>TRBV4-2
CASSRDWGDTGELFF
>TRBV11-2
CASSLGFRTSGGLDTQYF
>TRBV30
CAWSRLGANTGELFF
>TRBV2
CATEAGQNTGELFF
>TRBV14
CASSQGARGTGVEKLFF
>TRBV27
CASSAGQNYEQYF
>TRBV2
CASSRVGNTEAFF
>TRBV18
CASSPLEATSSPLHF
>TRBV27
CASSLIGDTDTQYF
>TRBV30
CAWRVGGLVEQYF
>TRBV4-1
CASSHGPLRGYTDTQYF
>TRBV28
CASSLSGLQYF
>TRBV6-5
CASSYYWTGRYEQYF
>TRBV18
CASSPLPGEETEAFF
>TRBV10-2
CASSFLGQINTGELFF
>TRBV2
CASSAPGRKAPLHF
>TRBV2
CASSDRGTHNEQFF
>TRBV19
CASSIWTGRWNTGELFF
>TRBV6-1
CASSENRYQPQHF
>TRBV28
CATRDRAQETQYF
>TRBV2
CASSELTGWTEAFF
>TRBV5-4
CASSHIQGAGGYTF
>TRBV27
CASSFRTHNSPLHF
>TRBV7-9
CASSPVRQVLQETQYF
>TRBV4-1
CASSQGTVDYGYTF